These 28 T cell receptor beta chains were all obtained from the same sample, sequenced in a study of T cells after yellow fever vaccination. TCRdb re-analysed the 5' RACE reads in MiXCR, keeping a single row per CDR3 protein. The repertoire has roughly 27,000 distinct CDR3 sequences, over 4.5% of them found once; the top ten carry about 38%. The sample here was CD8+ T cells sorted from PBMCs, taken 10 days after the yellow fever booster vaccination. The receptor source for this set is a man younger than 45 who received the YFV17D yellow fever vaccine.

This clonotype was observed many times. The rearrangement uses TRBV12-3 or TRBV12-4 and TRBJ2-7, with D unresolved. V was trimmed by 2 bases and J by 2 bases, leaving 4 bases between them. The CDR3 runs to 12 residues. CDR3 sequence: CASSLSAYEQYF. In nucleotides, the CDR3 is TGTGCCAGCAGTTTAAGCGCCTACGAGCAGTACTTC.

This clonotype showed up many times. This chain connects TRBV12-3 or TRBV12-4 to TRBJ2-1; 9 bases map to TRBD2. The CDR3 is 14 amino acids. With 5 bases clipped from V and 9 bases from J, the junction kept 8 bases outside the gene matches. The CDR3 loop is CASSGVLAGGEQFF. The CDR3 DNA is TGTGCCAGCAGTGGTGTACTAGCGGGCGGTGAGCAGTTCTTC.

This clonotype has a count of ten or more. This chain connects TRBV3-1 to TRBJ2-7, with D possibly TRBD1 on 6 matching bases. V was trimmed by 4 bases and J by 2 bases, leaving 12 bases between them. Germline V CDR1 and CDR2: LGHDT, YNNKEL (reference sequence). The CDR3 spans 14 residues. The CDR3 DNA reads as TGTGCCAGCAGCCCCGGTGGGGGCGCCTACGAGCAGTACTTC. Residues: CASSPGGGAYEQYF.

The sample holds many counts of this clonotype. The chain links TRBV11-2 to TRBJ1-1; D perhaps matches TRBD1 (5 bases). There are 15 residues in the CDR3. CDR1 is SGHAT and CDR2 is FQNNGV in the germline V gene. V gave up 3 bases and J gave up 5 bases, with 16 bases separating them. The CDR3 sequence: CASSFGGGAITEAFF. CDR3 in DNA: TGTGCCAGCAGCTTTGGCGGGGGAGCTATTACTGAAGCTTTCTTT.

This clonotype was recorded many times. V gene TRBV21-1 combines with J gene TRBJ2-5. TRBV21-1 is marked as a pseudogene. This CDR3 spans 14 amino acids. In DNA, the CDR3 is TGTGCCAGCAGCAAAGACGGGAACCAAGAGACCCAGTACTTC. Amino acids: CASSKDGNQETQYF.

In its sample, this clonotype was seen many times. The chain links TRBV7-8 to TRBJ1-4, with 11 bases fitting TRBD1. Germline trimming cut 5 bases from V and 7 bases from J; bases unmatched to any gene: 3. CDR3 length: 14 residues. Germline V gene data show CDR1 as SGHVS and CDR2 as FQNEAQ. CDR3 DNA: TGTGCCAGCAGCCCGGGGACAGGGGGTGAAAAACTGTTTTTT. This sequence encodes CASSPGTGGEKLFF.

This clonotype came up many times. The CDR3 protein is CASSPSGGGGGKNIQYF. The CDR3 DNA reads TGTGCCAGCAGCCCGAGCGGGGGCGGGGGGGGCAAAAACATTCAGTACTTC. V usage is TRBV27 and J usage is TRBJ2-4, with TRBD2 matching over 9 bases. The CDR3 is 17 amino acids. CDR1 MNHEY and CDR2 SMNVEV come from the germline V gene (reference sequence). Germline trimming cut 6 bases from V and 3 bases from J; bases unmatched to any gene: 12.

At least ten counts were recorded for this clonotype. The J gene is TRBJ2-7, the V gene TRBV13; 12 bases line up with TRBD1. CDR1 PRHDT and CDR2 FYEKMQ come from the germline V gene (reference sequence). V gave up 3 bases and J gave up 6 bases; unmatched junction bases: 3. CDR3 length equals 14 residues. CDR3 DNA sequence: TGTGCCAGCAGCTTCGGGACAGGGGGCGGCGAGCAGTACTTC. This gives the protein CASSFGTGGGEQYF.

This clonotype was counted at least ten times. The V gene is TRBV29-1, the J gene TRBJ1-5; unclear D gene. From germline, CDR1 is SQVTM and CDR2 ANQGSEA. V was cut by 1 base and J by 4 bases, with 5 bases left in between. This CDR3 has 12 residues. This CDR3 reads CSVEVGNQPQHF. CDR3 nucleotides: TGCAGCGTTGAAGTAGGTAATCAGCCCCAGCATTTT.

This clonotype was recorded many times. The chain uses TRBV7-9 and TRBJ2-1, with D perhaps being TRBD1 or TRBD2 (5 bases each). Trimming stripped 2 bases from V and 7 bases from J, with 18 bases between. From germline, CDR1 is SEHNR and CDR2 FQNEAQ (reference sequence). The CDR3 extends over 16 amino acids. CDR3 nucleotide sequence: TGTGCCAGCAGCTTATACCAGGGTCAAGCGGTGAATGAGCAGTTCTTC. It yields the protein CASSLYQGQAVNEQFF.

The genes are TRBV11-2 and TRBJ2-1; 10 positions agree with TRBD2. The CDR3 has 17 amino acids. The germline V gene encodes CDR1 SGHAT and CDR2 FQNNGV. V lost 3 bases, J lost 3 bases, and 8 bases stayed unmatched. DNA of the CDR3: TGTGCCAGCAGCTTGGTACGGACTAGCGGTTACTACAATGAGCAGTTCTTC. Amino acids: CASSLVRTSGYYNEQFF.

This chain joins TRBV7-2 and TRBJ2-2; D might be TRBD2 (6 bases). From germline, CDR1 is SGHTA and CDR2 FQGNSA. Trimming pared 5 bases from V and 3 bases from J, leaving 13 bases between. The CDR3 covers 15 residues. CDR3 DNA: TGTGCCAGCAGCCGCCACGGGGAGGACACCGGGGAGCTGTTTTTT. Its translation is CASSRHGEDTGELFF.

This chain uses TRBV12-3 or TRBV12-4 with TRBJ2-1; 16 nucleotides match TRBD2. The CDR3 has 19 residues. J lost 10 bases, V lost 10 bases, and 22 bases had no gene match. The CDR3 reads CAICLAQGLAGGLGWEQFF. The CDR3 region has the DNA TGTGCCATCTGTTTAGCGCAGGGACTAGCGGGAGGGCTGGGCTGGGAGCAGTTCTTC.

This clonotype occurred many times. The chain combines TRBV19 with TRBJ2-2; tentatively, D is TRBD1 (5 bases). Germline loops: CDR1 LNHDA, CDR2 SQIVND (reference sequence). The V and J ends lost 4 bases and 8 bases respectively, with 8 bases between them. CDR3 size: 12 residues. CDR3 sequence (DNA): TGTGCCAGTAGTACCCCAGGGGGGGAGCTGTTTTTT. Translation: CASSTPGGELFF.

In its sample, this clonotype was seen many times. The junction differs from germline at one of its ends, possibly a read error. V gene TRBV7-2 combines with J gene TRBJ2-7, with 8 bases identical to TRBD1. This CDR3 is built from 14 residues. Germline V gives CDR1 SGHTA, CDR2 FQGNSA. The CDR3 nucleotides read TGTGCCAGCAGCTTAGCCGGGGCAGGGGGCCTCTCGGACTTC. As protein: CASSLAGAGGLSDF.

This clonotype was seen at least ten times. V gene TRBV19 combines with J gene TRBJ2-7, with 8 bases identical to TRBD1. The germline V gene has CDR1 LNHDA and CDR2 SQIVND (reference sequence). With 5 bases clipped from V and 2 bases from J, the junction kept 11 bases outside the gene matches. This CDR3 has 16 residues. The CDR3 loop reads CASSLSTGTGAYEQYF. The CDR3 nucleotides read TGTGCCAGTAGTCTCTCAACCGGGACAGGAGCCTACGAGCAGTACTTC.

Ten or more counts support this clonotype. The chain couples TRBV5-6 to TRBJ1-2; D is possibly TRBD1 (5 bases). The CDR3 length is 15 residues. With 2 bases removed from V and 2 bases from J, the gap between germline ends came to 13 bases. Per the germline V gene, CDR1 is SGHDT and CDR2 is YYEEEE. This CDR3 reads CASSFLGTENYGYTF. CDR3 DNA sequence: TGTGCCAGCAGCTTCCTAGGGACGGAGAACTATGGCTACACCTTC.

Ten or more counts support this clonotype. The chain is built from TRBV27 and TRBJ2-7; D perhaps matches TRBD2 (6 bases). CDR3 length: 14 residues. Germline V gene lookup returns CDR1 MNHEY and CDR2 SMNVEV (reference sequence). Trimming took off 6 bases at V and 1 base at J, with 13 bases between the two ends. CDR3 amino acids: CASRVPAGSYEQYF. CDR3 bases: TGTGCCAGCAGGGTGCCCGCGGGGTCCTACGAGCAGTACTTC.

This clonotype was observed many times. In nucleotides, the CDR3 is TGTGCCAGCAGCTTAGGGGCTGGGAGGGAGCAGTACTTC. Translating gives CASSLGAGREQYF. The genes are TRBV7-8 and TRBJ2-7; weak D call: TRBD2 (6 bases). The V gene lost 1 base and the J gene lost 7 bases, with 11 bases spanning the gap. Germline assignment: CDR1 SGHVS and CDR2 FQNEAQ. The CDR3 totals 13 residues. The variable domain in full, with the rest retrieved from reference TRBV7-8 and TRBJ2-7, is GAGVSQSPRYKVAKRGQDVALRCDPISGHVSLFWYQQALGQGPEFLTYFQNEAQLDKSGLPSDRFFAERPEGSVSTLKIQRTQQEDSAVYLCASSLGAGREQYFGPGTRLTVT.

This clonotype has at least ten counts. The J gene is TRBJ2-7, the V gene TRBV7-9, with D tentatively TRBD2 (6 bases). The CDR3 is 17 residues long. Deletions cut 5 bases from V and 0 bases from J, with 20 bases between. Per the germline V gene, CDR1 is SEHNR and CDR2 is FQNEAQ (reference sequence). In DNA form, the CDR3 reads TGTGCCAGCAGCCCACCCGGGGGTACGGGAGCCTCCTACGAGCAGTACTTC. Encoded protein: CASSPPGGTGASYEQYF.

This clonotype showed up many times. CDR3 in DNA: TGCAGTGCTAGAGCAGTGGGGACTACCTCCTACAATGAGCAGTTCTTC. Protein sequence: CSARAVGTTSYNEQFF. The V and J genes are TRBV20-1 and TRBJ2-1; 7 nucleotides line up with TRBD2. V lost 1 base, J lost 0 bases, and 6 bases stayed unmatched. CDR1 and CDR2 from the germline V gene are DFQATT and SNEGSKA (reference sequence). This CDR3 comprises 16 residues.

This clonotype has at least ten counts. V usage is TRBV6-4 and J usage is TRBJ2-1, with D perhaps matching TRBD2 (6 bases). Germline V gives CDR1 MRHNA, CDR2 SNTAGT. The CDR3 extends over 15 amino acids. The V gene lost 8 bases and the J gene lost 4 bases, with 18 bases spanning the gap. The CDR3 DNA follows: TGTGCCAGCGCTAGGGGAGGTCCGGATTACAATGAGCAGTTCTTC. Translating gives CASARGGPDYNEQFF.

This clonotype was counted many times. The chain has TRBV10-2 and TRBJ2-2; 7 bases match TRBD2. There are 13 residues in the CDR3. Trimming took 6 bases from V and 3 from J; bases not matched to a gene: 1. CDR1 is WSHSY, CDR2 SAAADI, per germline. CDR3 sequence (DNA): TGCGCCAGCAGGACTAGCCACACCGGGGAGCTGTTTTTT. This encodes CASRTSHTGELFF.

This clonotype was counted at least ten times. This rearrangement joins TRBV6-4 to TRBJ1-5; D gene ambiguous. V lost 8 bases and J 3 bases, leaving 8 bases between the germline ends. Germline V gene data show CDR1 as MRHNA and CDR2 as SNTAGT. The CDR3 loop spans 12 amino acids. In DNA, the CDR3 is TGTGCCAGCTGGACGGACAATCAGCCCCAGCATTTT. Its protein is CASWTDNQPQHF.

The table lists this clonotype with many counts. A read error may account for a junction end that differs from germline. The V and J genes are TRBV11-2 and TRBJ2-1; perhaps TRBD2 as D (6 bases). The CDR3 runs to 17 residues. Germline CDR1 reads SGHAT; CDR2 reads FQNNGV. This CDR3 reads CASSLYRAGSSNNEQFF. CDR3 nucleotide sequence: TGTGCCAGCAGCTTATATCGGGCCGGGAGCTCCAACAATGAGCAGTTCTTC.

This clonotype occurred many times. The chain joins TRBV12-3 or TRBV12-4 to TRBJ2-7; D uncertain. V lost 6 bases and J 4 bases, leaving 7 bases between the germline ends. This CDR3 is 11 amino acids long. The CDR3 DNA follows: TGTGCCAGCAGCATGGGGTACGAGCAGTACTTC. Encoded protein: CASSMGYEQYF.

In its sample, this clonotype was seen many times. This rearrangement joins TRBV12-3 or TRBV12-4 to TRBJ2-7; TRBD2 is a possible D gene (6 bases). The CDR3 extends over 13 amino acids. Trimming shortened V by 3 bases and J by 4 bases, and 10 bases separated the two germline ends. The DNA of the CDR3 is TGTGCCAGCAGTTTTGGGACTTTATACGAGCAGTACTTC. Translated, it gives CASSFGTLYEQYF.

This clonotype has ten or more counts. The chain carries TRBV6-5 and TRBJ2-3; a weak D match, TRBD2 (5 bases). The CDR3 runs 14 residues. In germline, CDR1 is MNHEY, CDR2 SVGAGI. Trimming cost V 2 bases and J 4 bases, with 10 bases left between them. CDR3 sequence: CASSYGREADTQYF. In DNA form, the CDR3 reads TGTGCCAGCAGTTACGGGAGAGAGGCAGATACGCAGTATTTT.